This T cell receptor (beta chain) emerged from a study of T-cell reconstitution after alpha-beta-depleted transplantation in children. General study results and limits: At the one-year point after transplant, T-cell counts and TCRbeta diversity were found to come mostly from T cells that had been newly produced. There were some patients whose high TCRbeta diversity at day 60 came from surviving recipient T cells and thymic progenitors. By about two months after transplant, alpha-beta T cells reportedly arose from several hundred graft clones that had expanded.

This sample's TCRbeta library carried unique molecular identifier barcodes. TCRdb passed the PCR reads through MiXCR, listing each CDR3 protein once. The table records 580,000 or so distinct CDR3 sequences, 23% of them present only once. The germline gives CDR1 DFQATT, CDR2 SNEGSKA (reference sequence). This CDR3 comprises 15 residues. Trimming stripped 0 bases from V and 7 bases from J, with 18 bases between. Notes on this clonotype: Its specificity is unknown.

The TCR was taken from a boy younger than two who had a stem cell transplant for acute myeloid leukemia, so the T cells may come from the graft donor. V gene TRBV20-1 combines with J gene TRBJ1-2, with D uncertain. The specimen comprised PBMCs, mostly from graft donor cells, sampled 360 days after TCRalphabeta/CD19-depleted stem cell transplant. CDR3 sequence: CSARDKGHMPGGYTF. CDR3 DNA: TGCAGTGCTAGAGACAAAGGGCACATGCCCGGTGGCTACACCTTC.